This T cell receptor (beta chain) was captured by sequencing in a study of blood T cell repertoires in COVID-19 (dated by TCRdb to about 2020). Study-level background: Samples from collaborators originated in the United States, Italy and Spain and spanned both the acute and convalescent phases of COVID-19. Samples came from the ongoing ImmuneRACE study (first 160 participants) plus 1,254 subjects from 6 global collaborators. HLA class I and class II types, where available, came from metadata supplied by the sample provider rather than from assay-based typing. The repertoires were released in a freely available public database meant as a resource for research on the immune response to SARS-CoV-2. A de-identified subject ID, COVID-19 status, age in years and sex were almost always included in the sample metadata. Subjects who had been exposed to COVID-19, were actively infected with it, or had recovered from it provided the deeply sampled blood TCRbeta repertoires that made up the dataset. The material from the prospective study consisted of cDNA or gDNA derived from T cells, B-cell-depleted T cells, or PBMCs. What the research found in general, with its limitations: Clinical and demographic metadata were provided uncurated, with the amount varying by source and participant.

The immunoSEQ Assay, a bias-controlled multiplex PCR, was used to amplify TCRbeta CDR3 regions from genomic DNA. Processing in the source paper ran as follows. The number of nucleated cells in each sample was estimated by amplification of reference gene primers within the assay. To quantify the absolute abundance of each unique TCRbeta CDR3 rearrangement, sequence reads were collapsed and filtered. Productive Simpson clonality was computed per sample as the square root of Simpson's diversity index over productive rearrangements. TCRdb holds this immuneACCESS table with in-frame rearrangements only. Some clones are missing; in checked studies, unresolved V genes explain under half, and the rest has no known cause. That table supplies the V and J calls and clone size; D and trimming were determined from the DNA. The sample table holds some 150,000 clones, of which around 84% were seen once. In total, the top ten clones hold 10% to 15% of the sample.

V is trimmed back by 4 bases and J by 5 bases, and the junction contains 5 bases that no gene match accounts for. The CDR3 covers 13 residues, taking in both the cysteine and the phenylalanine. The DNA shown is the 39-base CDR3, in frame from base 1. CDR1 and CDR2 are read off the germline V gene as SGHRS and YFSETQ. Collaborating institutions collected whole blood in K2EDTA tubes following their own protocols. For TCRbeta analysis, collaborators shipped samples in one of three forms: frozen whole blood, isolated PBMCs, or DNA extracted from either of those sample types. With respect to this clone: The specificity of this receptor is unknown. No much larger clone exists at a distance of one base, and base qualities are not known.

The rearrangement combines TRBV5-1 with TRBJ1-1, and TRBD1 matches 7 of the central bases. Input material: peripheral blood. The sequence derives from a man between 60 and 75 years old with active or convalescent COVID-19. The DNA is as follows: TGCGCCAGCAGCCTAGGGGGCGAGACTGAAGCTTTCTTT. It translates to CASSLGGETEAFF. Reference TRBV5-1 and TRBJ1-1 proteins supply the regions before and after the CDR3; the full variable domain is: KAGVTQTPRYLIKTRGQQVTLSCSPISGHRSVSWYQQTPGQGLQFLFEYFSETQRNKGNFPGRFSGRQFSNSRSEMNVSTLELGDSALYLCASSLGGETEAFFGQGTRLTVV.